Presented here are 17 T cell receptor beta chains from one specimen sequenced in a study of cytomegalovirus exposure and HLA in healthy donors. Researchers ran the PCR with 60 Vbeta and 13 Jbeta primers. Profiled with immunoSEQ multiplex PCR; TCRdb holds only in-frame clones, not every one. This sample has 12,000 to 15,000 clones, with 55% to 75% found just once. The sequenced sample was PBMCs. The receptor set was obtained from a woman aged 50 to 60 in good health and CMV-seropositive.

This chain connects TRBV11-3 to TRBJ2-1; 8 nucleotides align to TRBD1. The germline V gene encodes CDR1 SGHNT and CDR2 YENEEA. The CDR3 extends over 14 amino acids. The V gene end was trimmed by 5 bases and the J gene end by 4 bases; junction bases not matched to a gene: 4. CDR3 coding DNA: TGTGCCAGCAGCCCAGGGGGCGGTTACAATGAGCAGTTCTTC. Translated: CASSPGGGYNEQFF.

This clone was detected only a few times. CDR3 residues: CSVLTGVNTEAFF. For the CDR3, the DNA is TGCAGCGTCCTGACAGGGGTGAACACTGAAGCTTTCTTT. V is TRBV29-1 and J is TRBJ1-1; 8 nucleotides align to TRBD1. This CDR3 contains 13 residues. J lost 0 bases, V lost 6 bases, and 3 bases had no gene match. Germline CDR1 and CDR2: SQVTM and ANQGSEA.

This clone was picked up one time. CDR3 DNA sequence: TGCGCCAGCAGCCAAGATTTGGGACAGTATGAAAAACTGTTTTTT. This codes for CASSQDLGQYEKLFF. The V call is TRBV4-3, the J call TRBJ1-4; 7 bases fit TRBD1. The trim removed 0 bases at V and 6 bases at J, leaving 4 bases unmatched. The CDR3 consists of 15 residues. Germline CDR1 and CDR2: LGHNA and YSLEER.

By sample share, this clone is medium-sized. V gene TRBV7-8 combines with J gene TRBJ2-1, with 8 nucleotides matching TRBD2. The CDR3 extends over 11 amino acids. The J segment lost 10 bases and the V segment lost 5 bases, leaving 1 base of the junction unmatched. CDR1 SGHVS and CDR2 FQNEAQ come from the germline V gene. Here the CDR3 reads CASSREGEQFF. In nucleotides, the CDR3 is TGTGCCAGCAGCCGGGAGGGGGAGCAGTTCTTC.

V and J are TRBV30 and TRBJ1-1; maybe TRBD1 (6 bases). V was clipped by 3 bases and J by 4 bases, with 9 bases between them. CDR1 and CDR2 from the germline V gene are GTSNPN and SVGIG (reference sequence). The CDR3 contains 12 residues. DNA of the CDR3: TGTGCCTGGAGAGGACAGAGCACTGAAGCTTTCTTT. As protein: CAWRGQSTEAFF.

J is TRBJ2-5 and V is TRBV7-8, with 8 bases lining up with TRBD2. CDR3 length: 15 residues. V was clipped by 3 bases and J by 2 bases; unmatched bases: 5. Per the germline V gene, CDR1 is SGHVS and CDR2 is FQNEAQ. Written as DNA, the CDR3 is TGTGCCAGCAGCTTCGGGGCGGGGGGACAAGAGACCCAGTACTTC. The encoded protein is CASSFGAGGQETQYF.

The rearrangement links TRBV6-1 to TRBJ1-1; D call uncertain. The V gene's germline CDR1 is MNHNS and CDR2 SASEGT. Trimming cost V 2 bases and J 3 bases, with 4 bases left between them. The CDR3 contains 12 residues. CDR3 amino acids: CASSEQDTEAFF. The CDR3, as DNA: TGTGCCAGCAGTGAACAGGACACTGAAGCTTTCTTT.

This chain joins TRBV5-1 and TRBJ1-5, with a tentative D call TRBD1 (6 bases). Trimming pared 3 bases from V and 4 bases from J, leaving 8 bases between. The germline CDR1 and CDR2 sequences are SGHRS and YFSETQ. The CDR3 is 13 residues long. As DNA, the CDR3 is TGCGCCAGCAGCTGGGACATTAATCAGCCCCAGCATTTT. It encodes CASSWDINQPQHF.

This rearrangement joins TRBV9 to TRBJ2-1; D may be TRBD2 (6 bases). V was shortened by 3 bases and J by 7 bases, with 11 bases between the two germline ends. Germline-derived CDR1 and CDR2 are SGDLS and YYNGEE. The CDR3 totals 13 residues. For the CDR3, the DNA is TGTGCCAGCAGCGGCGGACTACCTAATGAGCAGTTCTTC. Amino acids: CASSGGLPNEQFF. The entire variable domain, with the rest obtained from reference TRBV9 and TRBJ2-1, is as follows: DSGVTQTPKHLITATGQRVTLRCSPRSGDLSVYWYQQSLDQGLQFLIQYYNGEERAKGNILERFSAQQFPDLHSELNLSSLELGDSALYFCASSGGLPNEQFFGPGTRLTVL.

The V and J genes are TRBV4-2 and TRBJ1-1; D call uncertain. This CDR3 spans 15 amino acids. Looked up from germline, CDR1 is LGHNA and CDR2 is YNFKEQ. Trimming shortened V by 0 bases and J by 1 base, and 9 bases separated the two germline ends. CDR3 DNA sequence: TGTGCCAGCAGCCAAGAGCTTCGGTCGAACACTGAAGCTTTCTTT. Translation gives CASSQELRSNTEAFF.

The chain uses TRBV2 and TRBJ1-4; 7 bases are a match to TRBD1. V trimming: 4 bases; J trimming: 0 bases; junction bases outside the gene matches: 2. The CDR3 is 15 amino acids. CDR1 is SNHLY and CDR2 is FYNNEI in the germline V gene. The chain's CDR3 is CASSAQGATNEKLFF. CDR3 coding DNA: TGTGCCAGCAGTGCGCAGGGGGCAACTAATGAAAAACTGTTTTTT. Using reference TRBV2 and TRBJ1-4 for the parts outside the CDR3, the full variable domain is EPEVTQTPSHQVTQMGQEVILRCVPISNHLYFYWYRQILGQKVEFLVSFYNNEISEKSEIFDDQFSVERPDGSNFTLKIRSTKLEDSAMYFCASSAQGATNEKLFFGSGTQLSVL.

The genes are TRBV21-1 and TRBJ1-5; the D call TRBD1 from the table was never checked on the DNA. TRBV21-1 is a recognized pseudogene. The CDR3 spans 13 residues. The CDR3: CASPTGYSQPQHF. The CDR3 DNA is TGTGCCAGCCCGACAGGGTATAGTCAGCCCCAGCATTTT.

The rearrangement links TRBV4-3 to TRBJ1-2; 9 nucleotides match TRBD1. Germline CDR1 LGHNA, CDR2 YSLEER. Losses at the gene ends were 3 bases for V and 5 bases for J; bases not matched to a gene: 7. The CDR3 runs 15 residues. CDR3 loop: CASSQGQGRGYGYTF. For the CDR3, the DNA is TGCGCCAGCAGCCAGGGACAGGGTCGGGGGTATGGCTACACCTTC.

This clone appeared once. The chain joins TRBV5-6 to TRBJ1-3; D gene unclear. The CDR3 has 11 residues. Germline CDR1 is SGHDT and CDR2 is YYEEEE. V lost 3 bases and J lost 9, with 7 bases in between. The DNA for the CDR3 is TGTGCCAGCAGCTCCCAGTCCACCATATATTTT. Amino acid sequence: CASSSQSTIYF.

The chain employs TRBV7-2 and TRBJ1-4, with unresolved D. V was cut by 3 bases and J by 5 bases, with 7 bases left in between. The CDR3 totals 13 residues. CDR1 and CDR2 (germline): SGHTA, FQGNSA. CDR3 in amino acids: CASSFRENEKLFF. CDR3 sequence (DNA): TGTGCCAGCAGCTTTAGGGAGAATGAAAAACTGTTTTTT.

This clone was detected a few times. This chain joins TRBV5-1 and TRBJ2-5; D gene uncertain. Trimming stripped 4 bases from V and 4 bases from J, with 11 bases between. Looked up from germline, CDR1 is SGHRS and CDR2 is YFSETQ. CDR3 length: 13 amino acids. The CDR3 spells CASSGNRRETQYF. Written as DNA, the CDR3 is TGCGCCAGCAGCGGTAACAGACGAGAGACCCAGTACTTC.

Only a few counts were recorded for this clone. V and J are TRBV29-1 and TRBJ2-7; TRBD2 matches at 9 bases. The CDR3 runs 12 residues. Germline trimming cut 7 bases from V and 6 bases from J; bases unmatched to any gene: 7. CDR1 is SQVTM and CDR2 is ANQGSEA in the germline V gene. Written as DNA, the CDR3 is TGCAGCGGGGGACTAGCTGGATTCGAGCAGTACTTC. Protein: CSGGLAGFEQYF.